This TCR beta chain derives from a study of identical twins. In its sample, this clonotype was seen many times. Its target is not known. Germline V lookup: CDR1 SGHVS, CDR2 FQNEAQ. The CDR3 has 15 residues. V was clipped by 5 bases and J by 5 bases; unmatched bases: 10. TCRdb fed the 5' RACE reads into MiXCR, producing one record per CDR3 protein. Found here are 400,000 to 550,000 distinct CDR3 sequences, less than 25% of them singletons; the top ten hold under 0.95%. Study observations and caveats: Fewer insertions were carried by abundant cord blood beta clonotypes, but none was seen in memory repertoires. Weaker excess sharing between twins was seen in beta out-of-frame sequences.

These data were also filed under a second study, of T cells expressing NK-cell markers. That source reports: In the group of eight sequenced donors, seven were HCMV-seropositive and one was seronegative. In a few donors, dominant clonotypes made up roughly 28.3-65% of CD3+CD56-NKG2C+ cells.

Sequencing input: CD4+ T cells sorted from blood. This TCR was sampled from a young woman in good health. The chain joins TRBV7-8 to TRBJ2-5; 8 bases are shared with TRBD1. This CDR3 reads CASSKEQGGGETQYF. The CDR3 nucleotides are TGTGCCAGCAGCAAGGAACAGGGGGGTGGTGAGACCCAGTACTTC.